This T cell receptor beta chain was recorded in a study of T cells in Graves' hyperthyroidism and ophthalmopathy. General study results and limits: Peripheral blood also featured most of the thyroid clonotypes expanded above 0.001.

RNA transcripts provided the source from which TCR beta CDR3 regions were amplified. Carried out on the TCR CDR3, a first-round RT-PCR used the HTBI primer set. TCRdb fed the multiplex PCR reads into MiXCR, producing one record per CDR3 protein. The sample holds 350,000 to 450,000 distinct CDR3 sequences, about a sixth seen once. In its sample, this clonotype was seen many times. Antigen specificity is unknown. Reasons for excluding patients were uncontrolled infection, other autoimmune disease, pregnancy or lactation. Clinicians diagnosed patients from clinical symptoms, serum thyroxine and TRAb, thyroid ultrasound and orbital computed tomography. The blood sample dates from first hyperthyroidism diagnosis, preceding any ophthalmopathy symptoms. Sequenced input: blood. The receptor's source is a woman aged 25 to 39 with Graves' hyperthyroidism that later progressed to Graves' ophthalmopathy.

The CDR3 nucleotides read TGTGCCAGTTCAATCTCCGGGGAGCTGTTTTTT. Residues: CASSISGELFF. The chain employs TRBV7-9 and TRBJ2-2, with D uncertain. V was shortened by 9 bases and J by 6 bases, with 8 bases between the two germline ends. Germline loops: CDR1 SEHNR, CDR2 FQNEAQ (reference sequence). The CDR3 spans 11 residues.